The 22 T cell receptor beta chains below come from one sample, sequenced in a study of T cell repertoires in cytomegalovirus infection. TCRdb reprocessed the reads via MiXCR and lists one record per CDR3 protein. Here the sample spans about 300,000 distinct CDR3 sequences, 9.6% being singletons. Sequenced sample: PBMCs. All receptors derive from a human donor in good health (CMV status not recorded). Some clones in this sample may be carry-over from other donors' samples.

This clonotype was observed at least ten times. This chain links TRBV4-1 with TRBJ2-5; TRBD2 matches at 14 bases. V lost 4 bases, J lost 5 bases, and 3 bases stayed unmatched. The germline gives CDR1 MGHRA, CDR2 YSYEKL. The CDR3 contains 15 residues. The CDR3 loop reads CASSLTSGGAETQYF. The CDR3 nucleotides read TGCGCCAGCAGCCTGACTAGCGGGGGGGCCGAGACCCAGTACTTC.

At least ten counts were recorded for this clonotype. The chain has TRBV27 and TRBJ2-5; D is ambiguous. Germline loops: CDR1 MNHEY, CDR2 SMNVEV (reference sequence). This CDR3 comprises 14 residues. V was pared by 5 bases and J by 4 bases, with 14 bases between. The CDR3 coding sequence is TGTGCCAGCAGTCCCCGGTCCCAAATAGAGACCCAGTACTTC. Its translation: CASSPRSQIETQYF.

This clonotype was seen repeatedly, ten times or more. Here the CDR3 reads CSARAGTQNTEAFF. The CDR3 DNA sequence: TGCAGTGCTAGGGCCGGGACGCAGAACACTGAAGCTTTCTTT. The chain employs TRBV20-1 and TRBJ1-1; D possibly corresponds to TRBD1 (5 bases). Trimming shortened V by 3 bases and J by 1 base, and 12 bases separated the two germline ends. CDR3 size: 14 residues. Per germline, CDR1 DFQATT and CDR2 SNEGSKA (reference sequence).

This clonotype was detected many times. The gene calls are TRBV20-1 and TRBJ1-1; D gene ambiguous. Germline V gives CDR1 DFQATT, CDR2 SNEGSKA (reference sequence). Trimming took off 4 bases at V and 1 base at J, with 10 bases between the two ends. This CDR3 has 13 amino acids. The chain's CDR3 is CSAKRAPNTEAFF. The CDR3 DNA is TGCAGTGCTAAGAGGGCCCCGAACACTGAAGCTTTCTTT.

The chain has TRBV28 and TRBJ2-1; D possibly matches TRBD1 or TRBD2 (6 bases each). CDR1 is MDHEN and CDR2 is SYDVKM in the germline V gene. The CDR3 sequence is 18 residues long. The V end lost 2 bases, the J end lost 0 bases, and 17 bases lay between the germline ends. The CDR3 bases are TGTGCCAGCAGTTTAGGCTGGGGGGCAGGTCTCTCCTACAATGAGCAGTTCTTC. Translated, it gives CASSLGWGAGLSYNEQFF. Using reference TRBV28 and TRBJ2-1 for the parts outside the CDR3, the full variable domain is DVKVTQSSRYLVKRTGEKVFLECVQDMDHENMFWYRQDPGLGLRLIYFSYDVKMKEKGDIPEGYSVSREKKERFSLILESASTNQTSMYLCASSLGWGAGLSYNEQFFGPGTRLTVL.

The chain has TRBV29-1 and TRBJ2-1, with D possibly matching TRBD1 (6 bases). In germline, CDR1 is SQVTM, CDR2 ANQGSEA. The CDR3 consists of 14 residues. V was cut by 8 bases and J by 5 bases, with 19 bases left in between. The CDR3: CSSARRQADNEQFF. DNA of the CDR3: TGCAGCTCCGCGAGGAGACAGGCGGACAATGAGCAGTTCTTC.

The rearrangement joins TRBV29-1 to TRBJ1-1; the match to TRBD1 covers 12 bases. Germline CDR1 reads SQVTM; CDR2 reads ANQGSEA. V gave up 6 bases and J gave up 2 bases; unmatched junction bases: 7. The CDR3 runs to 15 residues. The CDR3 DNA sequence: TGCAGCGTCGCCGGGACAGGGGGCTTAAACACTGAAGCTTTCTTT. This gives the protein CSVAGTGGLNTEAFF.

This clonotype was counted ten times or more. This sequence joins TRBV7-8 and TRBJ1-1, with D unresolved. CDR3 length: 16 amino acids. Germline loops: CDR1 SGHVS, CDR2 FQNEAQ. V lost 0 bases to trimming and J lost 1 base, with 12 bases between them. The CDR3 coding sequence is TGTGCCAGCAGCTTAGCACCGAAGGTGGCGAACACTGAAGCTTTCTTT. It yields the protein CASSLAPKVANTEAFF.

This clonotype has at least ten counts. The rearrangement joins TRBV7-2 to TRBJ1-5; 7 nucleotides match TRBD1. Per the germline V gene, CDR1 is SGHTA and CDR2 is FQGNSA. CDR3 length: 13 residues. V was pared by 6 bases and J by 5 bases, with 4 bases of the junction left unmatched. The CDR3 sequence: CASSQGGYQPQHF. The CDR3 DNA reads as TGTGCCAGCAGTCAAGGGGGCTATCAGCCCCAGCATTTT.

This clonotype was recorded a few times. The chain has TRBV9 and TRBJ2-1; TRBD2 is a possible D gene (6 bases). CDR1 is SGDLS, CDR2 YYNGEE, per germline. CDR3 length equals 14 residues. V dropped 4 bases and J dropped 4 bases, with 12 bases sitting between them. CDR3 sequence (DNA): TGTGCCAGCAGCCGGGACTTTAGATACAATGAGCAGTTCTTC. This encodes CASSRDFRYNEQFF.

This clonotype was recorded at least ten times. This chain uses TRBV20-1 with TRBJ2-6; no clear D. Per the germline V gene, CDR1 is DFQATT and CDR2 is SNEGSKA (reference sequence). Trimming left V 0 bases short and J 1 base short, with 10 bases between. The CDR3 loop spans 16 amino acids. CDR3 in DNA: TGCAGTGCTAGAGATCTTGGTATTTCTGGGGCCAACGTCCTGACTTTC. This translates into CSARDLGISGANVLTF.

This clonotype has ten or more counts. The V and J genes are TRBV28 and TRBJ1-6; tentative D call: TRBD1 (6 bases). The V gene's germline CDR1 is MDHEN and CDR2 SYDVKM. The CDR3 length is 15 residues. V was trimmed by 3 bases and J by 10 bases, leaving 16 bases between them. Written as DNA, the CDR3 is TGTGCCAGCAGTTTTACAGGGTGGGATATCTCACCCCTCCACTTT. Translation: CASSFTGWDISPLHF.

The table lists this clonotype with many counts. The CDR3 sequence: CASRSLGGDQPQHF. CDR3 in DNA: TGTGCCAGCAGATCCCTGGGGGGAGATCAGCCCCAGCATTTT. V is TRBV5-6 and J is TRBJ1-5; maybe TRBD1 (5 bases). From germline, CDR1 is SGHDT and CDR2 YYEEEE. Trimming pared 5 bases from V and 5 bases from J, leaving 14 bases between. The CDR3 sequence is 14 residues long.

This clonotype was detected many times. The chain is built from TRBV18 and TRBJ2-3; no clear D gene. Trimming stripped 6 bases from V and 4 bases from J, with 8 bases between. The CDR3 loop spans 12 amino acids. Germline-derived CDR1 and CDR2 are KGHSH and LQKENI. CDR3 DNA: TGTGCCAGCTCCCCCTATGCAGATACGCAGTATTTT. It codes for CASSPYADTQYF.

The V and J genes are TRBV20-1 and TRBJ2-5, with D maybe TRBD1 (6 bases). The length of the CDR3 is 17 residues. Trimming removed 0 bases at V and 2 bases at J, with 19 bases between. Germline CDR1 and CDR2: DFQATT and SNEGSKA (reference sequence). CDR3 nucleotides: TGCAGTGCTAGAGATGAGGGGGACCCACTCTTACAAGAGACCCAGTACTTC. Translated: CSARDEGDPLLQETQYF.

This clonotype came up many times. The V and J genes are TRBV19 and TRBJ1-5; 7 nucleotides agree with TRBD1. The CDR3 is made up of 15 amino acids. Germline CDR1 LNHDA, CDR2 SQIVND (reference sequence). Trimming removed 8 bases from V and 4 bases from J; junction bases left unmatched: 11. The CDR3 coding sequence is TGTGCCAGTGAGCTTGGGACAGCCCTTAATCAGCCCCAGCATTTT. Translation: CASELGTALNQPQHF.

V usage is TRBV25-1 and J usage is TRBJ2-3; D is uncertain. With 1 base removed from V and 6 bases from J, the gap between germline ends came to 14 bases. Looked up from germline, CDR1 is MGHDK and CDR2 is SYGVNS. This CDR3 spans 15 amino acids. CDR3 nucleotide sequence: TGTGCCAGCAGTGAATCGGGCTCCCCCGGGGATACGCAGTATTTT. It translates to CASSESGSPGDTQYF.

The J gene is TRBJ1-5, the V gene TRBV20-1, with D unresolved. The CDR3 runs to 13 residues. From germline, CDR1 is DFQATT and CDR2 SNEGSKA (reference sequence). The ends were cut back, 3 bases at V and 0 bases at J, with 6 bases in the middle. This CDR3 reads CSASPASNQPQHF. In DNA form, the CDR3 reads TGCAGTGCTAGTCCTGCTAGCAATCAGCCCCAGCATTTT.

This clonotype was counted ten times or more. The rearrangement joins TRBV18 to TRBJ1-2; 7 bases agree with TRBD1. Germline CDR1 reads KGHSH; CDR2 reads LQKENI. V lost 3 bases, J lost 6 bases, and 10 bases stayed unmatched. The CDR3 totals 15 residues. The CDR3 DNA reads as TGTGCCAGCTCACCTCAGACCGGGACAGCTGATGGCTACACCTTC. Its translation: CASSPQTGTADGYTF.

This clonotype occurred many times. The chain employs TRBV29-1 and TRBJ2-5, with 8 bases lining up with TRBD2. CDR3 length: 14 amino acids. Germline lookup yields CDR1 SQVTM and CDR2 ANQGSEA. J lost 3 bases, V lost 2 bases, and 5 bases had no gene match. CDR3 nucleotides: TGCAGCGTTGAACTAGCGGGTCACGAAGAGACCCAGTACTTC. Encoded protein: CSVELAGHEETQYF.

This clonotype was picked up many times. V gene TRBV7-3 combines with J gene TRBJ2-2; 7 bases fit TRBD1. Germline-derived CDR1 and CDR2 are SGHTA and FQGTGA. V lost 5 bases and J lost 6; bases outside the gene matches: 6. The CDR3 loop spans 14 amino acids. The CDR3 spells CASSPDRVAGELFF. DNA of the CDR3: TGTGCCAGCAGCCCAGACAGGGTAGCCGGGGAGCTGTTTTTT.

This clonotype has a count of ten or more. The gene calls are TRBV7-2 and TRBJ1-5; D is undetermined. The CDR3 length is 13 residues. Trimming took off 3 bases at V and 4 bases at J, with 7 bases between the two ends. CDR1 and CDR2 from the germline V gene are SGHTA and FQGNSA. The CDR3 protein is CASSFEWNQPQHF. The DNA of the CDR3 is TGTGCCAGCAGCTTTGAGTGGAATCAGCCCCAGCATTTT.